The 15 T cell receptor beta chains below come from one sample, sequenced in a study of post-analysis software for immune sequencing data (dated by TCRdb to about 2015). Study-level results and caveats: Patients showed significantly higher frequencies than controls for roughly five TRBV segments, among them TRBV5-6, TRBV5-1 and TRBV20-1.

The library was generated by PCR. TCRdb names Illumina HiSeq 2500 as the instrument used. To reduce PCR and sequencing biases, unique molecular identifiers were built into the TCR beta cDNA libraries. The public reads were reanalyzed by TCRdb: fastp trimming at Q25, MiXCR alignment, in-frame beta chains only. Identical CDR3 protein sequences are pooled into one entry, listed with their most common genes and DNA. The sample profile shows around 440,000 distinct CDR3 sequences; under 55% of them were found once. The ten top clones hold about 12% of the sample. Their antigens remain unidentified. The sequencing input was blood. The receptors shown here come from a girl under 18 with multiple sclerosis.

The CDR3 coding sequence is TGTGCCAGCAGCTTAGTTCAGACAGAGACCCAGTACTTC. Its translation: CASSLVQTETQYF. The chain recombines TRBV7-2 with TRBJ2-5; no definite D call. CDR1 and CDR2 (germline): SGHTA, FQGNSA. CDR3 size: 13 residues. Trimming left V 1 base short and J 4 bases short, with 7 bases between.

V is TRBV6-6 and J is TRBJ2-3, with D tentatively TRBD1 or TRBD2 (7 bases each). This CDR3 is 17 amino acids long. From germline, CDR1 is MNHNY and CDR2 SVGAGI (reference sequence). V gave up 5 bases and J gave up 3 bases, with 21 bases separating them. The CDR3 region has the DNA TGTGCCAGCAGTCCAGGGGGGGGTAGCTTCAGTACAGATACGCAGTATTTT. It encodes CASSPGGGSFSTDTQYF.

This clonotype was recorded a few times. The chain combines TRBV6-2 or TRBV6-3 with TRBJ2-7; tentative D call: TRBD1 (6 bases). Germline values: CDR1 MNHEY, CDR2 SVGEGT. The CDR3 has 17 residues. Trimming cost V 5 bases and J 0 bases, with 20 bases left between them. CDR3 residues: CASSPGATQPSSYEQYF. CDR3 sequence (DNA): TGTGCCAGCAGTCCAGGGGCGACACAACCGAGCTCCTACGAGCAGTACTTC.

This clonotype occurred a few times. The CDR3 DNA reads TGCGCCAGCAGCACCGGGACAGGACATTACGAGCAGTACTTC. Its translation: CASSTGTGHYEQYF. The chain has TRBV5-1 and TRBJ2-7; 8 nucleotides align to TRBD1. The CDR3 is made up of 14 amino acids. CDR1 is SGHRS and CDR2 is YFSETQ in the germline V gene. J was trimmed by 4 bases and V by 4 bases; bases with no gene match: 7.

The chain joins TRBV9 to TRBJ2-3; 7 bases match TRBD2. Germline loops: CDR1 SGDLS, CDR2 YYNGEE. The CDR3 loop spans 16 amino acids. V lost 4 bases and J lost 3; bases outside the gene matches: 11. The CDR3 DNA reads as TGTGCCAGCAGCCCCAGGGTGGGCGGGAGTACAGATACGCAGTATTTT. As protein: CASSPRVGGSTDTQYF.

The genes are TRBV3-1 and TRBJ1-2; the D gene is possibly TRBD1 (5 bases). The CDR3 has 13 amino acids. The germline gives CDR1 LGHDT, CDR2 YNNKEL (reference sequence). Trimming shortened V by 5 bases and J by 0 bases, and 7 bases separated the two germline ends. CDR3 in DNA: TGTGCCAGCAGCGGGGCGACTAACTATGGCTACACCTTC. Amino acid sequence: CASSGATNYGYTF.

This clonotype was counted ten times or more. The chain uses TRBV29-1 and TRBJ2-5, with D unclear. The CDR3 runs 13 residues. V lost 5 bases and J lost 1, with 11 bases in between. Germline V gene sequence: CDR1 SQVTM, CDR2 ANQGSEA. The CDR3 region is CSVKGSAQETQYF. The CDR3 nucleotides read TGCAGCGTTAAGGGATCCGCCCAAGAGACCCAGTACTTC. Combining the CDR3 with reference TRBV29-1 and TRBJ2-5 gives the whole variable domain SAVISQKPSRDICQRGTSLTIQCQVDSQVTMMFWYRQQPGQSLTLIATANQGSEATYESGFVIDKFPISRPNLTFSTLTVSNMSPEDSSIYLCSVKGSAQETQYFGPGTRLLVL.

The chain employs TRBV20-1 and TRBJ2-1, with TRBD2 identical over 13 bases. Trimming took 3 bases from V and 9 from J; bases not matched to a gene: 11. The CDR3 runs 16 residues. Germline CDR1 reads DFQATT; CDR2 reads SNEGSKA (reference sequence). The CDR3 loop reads CSARDPLAGGWVEQFF. CDR3 in DNA: TGCAGTGCTAGGGACCCACTAGCGGGAGGGTGGGTTGAGCAGTTCTTC.

The rearrangement links TRBV7-2 to TRBJ1-5; D unclear. Germline V gives CDR1 SGHTA, CDR2 FQGNSA. Trimming took off 9 bases at V and 4 bases at J, with 10 bases between the two ends. This CDR3 region has 12 residues. This chain's CDR3 is CASTMGNQPQHF. CDR3 sequence (DNA): TGTGCCAGTACAATGGGTAATCAGCCCCAGCATTTT.

V gene TRBV29-1 combines with J gene TRBJ1-1, with a weak D call TRBD1 (5 bases). The V gene lost 1 base and the J gene lost 0 bases, with 12 bases spanning the gap. The CDR3 covers 15 residues. Germline CDR1 is SQVTM and CDR2 is ANQGSEA. This CDR3 is CSVEGAGLLNTEAFF. The CDR3 DNA follows: TGCAGCGTTGAAGGGGCAGGGCTTTTGAACACTGAAGCTTTCTTT.

This chain links TRBV5-1 with TRBJ2-1, with D uncertain. This CDR3 contains 12 residues. CDR1 and CDR2 from the germline V gene are SGHRS and YFSETQ. The V gene lost 0 bases and the J gene lost 10 bases, with 8 bases spanning the gap. The CDR3 region has the DNA TGCGCCAGCAGCTTGGGTACTTACGAGCAGTTCTTC. Protein sequence: CASSLGTYEQFF.

This clonotype was counted between two and nine times. The V and J genes are TRBV20-1 and TRBJ2-6; D remains unclear. This CDR3 comprises 14 residues. Germline V gene sequence: CDR1 DFQATT, CDR2 SNEGSKA (reference sequence). The germline V and J ends were trimmed by 6 bases and 0 bases, with 9 bases remaining between them. The CDR3 region is CSAAPNSGANVLTF. The CDR3 DNA reads TGCAGTGCAGCGCCAAACTCTGGGGCCAACGTCCTGACTTTC.

The rearrangement links TRBV5-1 to TRBJ2-1, with D possibly TRBD1 on 6 matching bases. The germline V gene has CDR1 SGHRS and CDR2 YFSETQ. The CDR3 is made up of 17 amino acids. The ends were cut back, 0 bases at V and 4 bases at J, with 17 bases in the middle. CDR3 coding DNA: TGCGCCAGCAGCTTGGGAACGGGAAGAAGGGGGTACAATGAGCAGTTCTTC. Residues: CASSLGTGRRGYNEQFF. Based on the CDR3 plus reference TRBV5-1 and TRBJ2-1, the full variable domain is KAGVTQTPRYLIKTRGQQVTLSCSPISGHRSVSWYQQTPGQGLQFLFEYFSETQRNKGNFPGRFSGRQFSNSRSEMNVSTLELGDSALYLCASSLGTGRRGYNEQFFGPGTRLTVL.

The table lists this clonotype with a count of one. The chain couples TRBV4-1 to TRBJ2-1; TRBD2 might be the D (5 bases). The V and J ends lost 4 bases and 2 bases respectively, with 21 bases between them. Germline CDR1 reads MGHRA; CDR2 reads YSYEKL. The CDR3 spans 18 residues. The DNA of the CDR3 is TGCGCCAGCAGCCCCAGAGGATGGGAGAGCGGACCCTACAATGAGCAGTTCTTC. This encodes CASSPRGWESGPYNEQFF.

This clonotype appeared a few times. The chain uses TRBV24-1 and TRBJ2-3, with TRBD2 matching 11 bases. J lost 1 base, V lost 7 bases, and 6 bases had no gene match. The CDR3 consists of 16 residues. CDR1 is KGHDR and CDR2 is SFDVKD in the germline V gene. This chain's CDR3 is CATRAGTSGRTDTQYF. The CDR3 DNA follows: TGTGCCACCAGAGCCGGGACTAGCGGCCGCACAGATACGCAGTATTTT.